Here is one T cell receptor (beta chain) with its context. Its specificity is unknown. This record comes from a study of cytomegalovirus exposure and HLA in healthy donors. Study overall: In a later analysis, it was reported that the roughly 130 validation repertoires had been produced on the same platform as the 670 or so repertoires belonging to the first cohort.

Profiling relied on immunoSEQ multiplex PCR, and the TCRdb table lists in-frame clones only, not all of them. The sample consists of approximately 76,000 clones, approximately 93% of them appearing once. Findings and caveats of the study: Some TCR beta chains (more than 150 of them) were listed as cytomegalovirus-associated.

Sample: PBMCs. The receptor was isolated from a woman younger than 30 in good health and CMV-seronegative.

The CDR3 nucleotides read TGCGCCAGCAGAACTAGCGGATACAATGAGCAGTTCTTC. Residues: CASRTSGYNEQFF. This chain joins TRBV5-1 and TRBJ2-1; 8 bases align to TRBD2. From germline, CDR1 is SGHRS and CDR2 YFSETQ. Germline trimming cut 5 bases from V and 4 bases from J; bases unmatched to any gene: 2. There are 13 residues in the CDR3.